This is a list of T cell receptor beta chains from one sample in a study of CDR3 diversity in severe acne. TCRdb re-analysed the PCR reads in MiXCR, keeping a single row per CDR3 protein. This table has some 84,000 distinct CDR3 sequences, around 49% appearing once. Specimen: blood. These receptors were obtained from a male donor in good health, without acne. Each CDR3 is given with its conserved first and last residue. A D gene is named only where the DNA matches it firmly. Only some rows state a clone size, as once, few, many or a class for expanded clones.

j_gene	d_gene	abundance	v_gene	CDR3nt	CDR3aa
TRBJ2-7	TRBD2	-	TRBV10-3	TGTGCCATCAGAGACACTCGGACTAGCGGGAGTAACAGGTACGAGCAGTACTTC	CAIRDTRTSGSNRYEQYF
TRBJ2-7	-	-	TRBV4-1	TGCGCCAGCAGCCAGGGGACCGGGGGAGCCTCCTACGAGCAGTACTTC	CASSQGTGGASYEQYF
TRBJ2-2	TRBD1	-	TRBV6-1	TGTGCCTGCCGGGACAGGGGCGAGACGGGGGAGCTGTTTTTT	CACRDRGETGELFF
TRBJ1-2	-	few	TRBV5-6	TGTGCCAGCAGCCTGCCCGGGGCGGGAGGCTACACCTTC	CASSLPGAGGYTF
TRBJ2-1	-	many	TRBV5-1	TGCGCCAGCAGCTCCCGGGACACCTCCTACAATGAGCAGTTCTTC	CASSSRDTSYNEQFF
TRBJ1-5	-	once	TRBV6-5	TGTGCCAGCAGTACAGGGATATTAAGCAATCAGCCCCAGCATTTT	CASSTGILSNQPQHF
TRBJ1-1	TRBD1	-	TRBV19	TGTGCCAGTAGTATATGGCAGGGGGCGGGCGGCACTGAAGCTTTCTTT	CASSIWQGAGGTEAFF
TRBJ2-7	TRBD2	-	TRBV6-6	TGTGCCAGCACGGGCGGGACTAGCGGGAGGGAAGGCGAGCAGTACTTC	CASTGGTSGREGEQYF
TRBJ1-1	-	-	TRBV7-9	TGTGCCAGCAGCTCATCGGGAGGGTTCACCGAAGCTTTCTTT	CASSSSGGFTEAFF
TRBJ2-3	-	many	TRBV6-4	TGTGCCAGCAGCGTGATGGGCGGGAGCACAGATACGCAGTATTTT	CASSVMGGSTDTQYF
TRBJ2-3	TRBD2	-	TRBV24-1	TGTGCCACCAGTGGGATAACACAGCGGGGGGAAACAGATACGCAGTATTTT	CATSGITQRGETDTQYF
TRBJ2-7	TRBD1	-	TRBV5-1	TGCGCCAGCAGCTTGACAGGGGGCCCCCCCTACGAGCAGTACTTC	CASSLTGGPPYEQYF
TRBJ1-5	-	-	TRBV19	TGTGCCAGTAGTATTATCCGATCTACATCGAATCAGCCCCAGCATTTT	CASSIIRSTSNQPQHF
TRBJ2-1	TRBD2	-	TRBV11-3	TGTGCCAGCAAGGGAGGCGGGAGTTCTAATGAGCAGTTCTTC	CASKGGGSSNEQFF
TRBJ2-7	TRBD1	-	TRBV7-3	TGTGCCAGCAGCAAACCAAAAACTTCCGGGACAGGGGCCGACGAGCAGTGCTTC	CASSKPKTSGTGADEQCF
TRBJ2-3	TRBD2	once	TRBV10-3	TGTGCCATCAGTGAGTCGAGAGCGGGGGGGGATACGCAGTATTTT	CAISESRAGGDTQYF
TRBJ1-1	-	many	TRBV25-1	TGTGCCAGCAGTGAATCCAGGGTGAACACTGAAGCTTTCTTT	CASSESRVNTEAFF
TRBJ1-4	-	-	TRBV5-1	TGCGCCAGCAGCTTAGGGACTAGCGAAAAACTGTTTTTT	CASSLGTSEKLFF
TRBJ1-6	-	-	TRBV7-9	TGTGCCAGCAGCTTACTGAGTAATTCACCCCTCCACTTT	CASSLLSNSPLHF
TRBJ1-1	-	-	TRBV9	TGTGCCAGCAGCGTAGGGTCCCCGAACACTGAAGCTTTCTTT	CASSVGSPNTEAFF
TRBJ2-5	-	-	TRBV15	TGTGCCACCAGCGGCGAAAGGTTGAGCAATCAGCCCCAGTACTTC	CATSGERLSNQPQYF
TRBJ1-2	-	medium-sized	TRBV20-1	TGCAGTGCTGCGACAGACTACTATGGCTACACCTTC	CSAATDYYGYTF
TRBJ1-6	TRBD1	-	TRBV4-2	TGTGCCAGCAGCCAAGATGGGACAGTCAATTCACCCCTCCACTTT	CASSQDGTVNSPLHF
TRBJ2-7	TRBD2	-	TRBV24-1	TGTGCCACCAGTGATTCCCATCTGACTAGCGGGAGATTCCACGAGCAGTACTTC	CATSDSHLTSGRFHEQYF
TRBJ1-1	-	-	TRBV29-1	TGCAGCGGAGAGGGGGTGGGCACTGAAGCTTTCTTT	CSGEGVGTEAFF
TRBJ2-2	-	-	TRBV4-1	TGCGCCAGCAGCCAGAGGGGGGGAGCTGTTTTT	CASSQRGGAVF
TRBJ1-2	-	many	TRBV19	TGTGCCAGTAGTAGTACAGGGTACGGCTGTGGCTACACCTTC	CASSSTGYGCGYTF
TRBJ1-5	-	-	TRBV2	TGTGCCAGCAGGGGGGTGCGTGGCAATCAGCCCCAGCATTTT	CASRGVRGNQPQHF
TRBJ1-1	-	few	TRBV4-2	TGTGCCAGCAGGGAGACAGTGAACACTGAAGCTTTCTTT	CASRETVNTEAFF
TRBJ2-5	TRBD2	many	TRBV7-9	TGTGCCAGCAGCTCACCTGGGGGACTATCCGAGACCCAGTACTTC	CASSSPGGLSETQYF
TRBJ1-1	-	few	TRBV28	TGTCTGGCAGGGGCGCGGACTGAAGCTTTCTTT	CLAGARTEAFF
TRBJ1-2	-	-	TRBV12-3/TRBV12-4	TGTGCCAGCAGTTTTTATTCTGTAAGCGGGGGAGCTAACTATGGCTACACCTTC	CASSFYSVSGGANYGYTF
TRBJ2-3	-	-	TRBV20-1	TGCAGTGCCCCCCTTGCGTTGGGCAATGAGCAGTATTTT	CSAPLALGNEQYF
TRBJ2-7	TRBD2	few	TRBV7-6	TGTGCCAGCAGCTTAGCTGGACTAGCGACATCCTACGAGCAGTACTTC	CASSLAGLATSYEQYF
TRBJ2-7	TRBD2	-	TRBV24-1	TGTGCCACCAGTGAACGACTAGCGGGAGGGCCGGGGGAGCAGTACTTC	CATSERLAGGPGEQYF
TRBJ1-2	-	few	TRBV7-9	TGTGCCAGCAGCTTCCCCGGTGAAGGGCCTGGCTACACCTTC	CASSFPGEGPGYTF
TRBJ1-1	-	many	TRBV19	TGTGCCAGTAGTATGTCCAGGGGCACTGAAGCTTTCTTT	CASSMSRGTEAFF
TRBJ1-2	-	-	TRBV6-5	TGTGCCAGCAGTTTTGGTCCAGGGATAGGTTCCTATGGCTACACCTTC	CASSFGPGIGSYGYTF
TRBJ2-1	TRBD2	-	TRBV20-1	TGCAGGGCTAGCGGGGTTGGATACAATGAGCAGTTCTTC	CRASGVGYNEQFF
TRBJ2-1	TRBD1	-	TRBV24-1	TGTGCCACCAGTGCCGACAGGGGGGGCGGGAATGAGCAGTTCTTC	CATSADRGGGNEQFF
TRBJ2-2	-	-	TRBV7-9	TGTGCCAACCCGTATGGGAGAAACACCGGGGAGCTGTTTTTT	CANPYGRNTGELFF
TRBJ1-6	-	-	TRBV6-5	TGTGCCCTTCAACTGGGGAAGGGTTCACCCCTCCACTTT	CALQLGKGSPLHF
TRBJ1-1	-	-	TRBV7-9	TGTGCCAGCAGCTTGGGACTGAACATCAGGAACACTGAAGCTTTCTTT	CASSLGLNIRNTEAFF
TRBJ1-1	-	-	TRBV5-4	TGTGCCAGCAGCGGAACGGAGGATGAAGCTTTCTTT	CASSGTEDEAFF
TRBJ1-6	-	few	TRBV24-1	TGTGCCACCCAAGCGGCTGTGGGTTCACCCCTCCACTTT	CATQAAVGSPLHF